This TCR beta chain was sequenced in a study of identical twins. Many counts were recorded for this clonotype. V shed 6 bases, J shed 4 bases, and the junction held 2 bases outside the gene matches. The CDR3 runs 13 residues. Template switching added a universal primer binding site, and final cDNA carried unique molecular identifiers. One entry per CDR3 protein, called by TCRdb with MiXCR from the 5' RACE reads. The sample has approximately 700,000 distinct CDR3 sequences, 18% seen once; the top ten hold around 14%. The same data also contributed to another study, on T cells expressing NK-cell markers.

V and J are TRBV12-3 or TRBV12-4 and TRBJ1-1; 10 nucleotides match TRBD1. This TCR came from a woman aged 18-29 years in good health. The sample consisted of PBMCs. CDR3 loop: CASRRTGGTEAFF. Written as DNA, the CDR3 is TGTGCCAGCAGACGGACAGGGGGCACTGAAGCTTTCTTT.